This paragraph covers one T cell receptor beta chain sequence. Its specificity is unknown. FACS enriched CD8+ TEMRA cells, while bulk CD8+ and CD4+ were negatively isolated. The data originate from a study of CD8 T cells in Susac syndrome. Germline V CDR1 and CDR2: SGDLS, YYNGEE. The CDR3 is 15 residues long. The ends were cut back, 4 bases at V and 3 bases at J, with 14 bases in the middle. General study points: TEMRA cells and active patients showed peak Susac CD8+ clonal expansion. The study identified around fifteen and five Susac-specific public clones in total CD8+ and CD8+ TEMRA repertoires.

The RNA, 0.5 to 1 ug, was put through reverse transcription using random hexamers. An immunoSEQ multiplex PCR generated amplified TCR beta CDR3 products spanning 54 Vbeta and 13 Jbeta. MiXCR, run by TCRdb on the immunoSEQ multiplex PCR reads, gives a single entry per CDR3 protein. This table has tens of thousands of distinct CDR3 sequences, around 94% appearing once. Sequenced input: CD8+ T cells from PBMCs. The chain has TRBV9 and TRBJ1-5, with a tentative D call TRBD1 (5 bases). The receptor comes from a human donor with Susac syndrome. CDR3 in amino acids: CASSTTGTANQPQHF. In DNA, the CDR3 is TGTGCCAGCAGCACCACCGGGACTGCCAATCAGCCCCAGCATTTT.